The 19 T cell receptor beta chains below all came from one sample that was sequenced in a study of regulatory T cells in long-lasting Graves disease. Combining iRepertoire HTBI primers with Arm-PCR of CDR3 regions, the authors built TCR beta libraries. TCRdb reprocessed the multiplex PCR reads with MiXCR, giving one entry per CDR3 protein. The sample comprises approximately 400,000 distinct CDR3 sequences, less than 30% of which are singletons, and approximately 30% rests with the top ten. The time point: persistent/refractory GD, antithyroid drugs over 5 years with positive TRAb. Isolated PBMC RNA provided the starting material for the TCR library. Material: peripheral blood mononuclear cells (PBMCs), obtained when the disease was refractory, from a patient treated with antithyroid drugs. These receptors were collected from a woman in her thirties or forties with Graves disease.

The sample holds many counts of this clonotype. V and J are TRBV11-2 and TRBJ2-4; the D is unclear. This CDR3 is 17 amino acids long. CDR1 is SGHAT, CDR2 FQNNGV, per germline. V was cut by 3 bases and J by 1 base, with 16 bases left in between. The CDR3 sequence: CASSFIPLKGAKNIQYF. CDR3 nucleotide sequence: TGTGCCAGCAGCTTTATCCCTTTAAAAGGTGCCAAAAACATTCAGTACTTC.

The V and J genes are TRBV6-1 and TRBJ2-7, with 10 bases matching TRBD2. Germline V lookup: CDR1 MNHNS, CDR2 SASEGT. The CDR3 consists of 17 residues. The trim removed 1 base at V and 5 bases at J, leaving 11 bases unmatched. In nucleotides, the CDR3 is TGTGCCAGCAGTGAAGATGTCGTAGCGGGAGGAAAAGACGAGCAGTACTTC. Protein product: CASSEDVVAGGKDEQYF.

The genes are TRBV9 and TRBJ1-2, with 10 bases lining up with TRBD1. This CDR3 region has 16 residues. Germline-derived CDR1 and CDR2 are SGDLS and YYNGEE. The V gene end was trimmed by 4 bases and the J gene end by 4 bases; junction bases not matched to a gene: 10. CDR3 in amino acids: CASSSRDRGSSYGYTF. The CDR3 DNA reads as TGTGCCAGCAGCTCCCGGGACAGGGGATCTTCCTATGGCTACACCTTC.

The V and J genes are TRBV28 and TRBJ2-1, with unresolved D. From germline, CDR1 is MDHEN and CDR2 SYDVKM. The V end was cut by 5 bases, the J end by 3 bases, with 2 bases between. The CDR3 consists of 11 residues. This chain's CDR3 is CASSVYNEQFF. The CDR3 DNA reads TGTGCCAGCAGTGTCTACAATGAGCAGTTCTTC.

This clonotype was seen ten or more times. This chain's CDR3 is CASRGDSGGGNQPQHF. DNA for the CDR3: TGTGCCAGCAGGGGGGACTCGGGGGGAGGCAATCAGCCCCAGCATTTT. The V call is TRBV6-1, the J call TRBJ1-5; weak D call: TRBD1 (5 bases). This CDR3 is built from 16 residues. Per germline, CDR1 MNHNS and CDR2 SASEGT. V was cut by 6 bases and J by 2 bases, with 17 bases left in between.

In its sample, this clonotype was seen many times. The chain combines TRBV6-1 with TRBJ2-7; D is unresolved. Germline V gives CDR1 MNHNS, CDR2 SASEGT. There are 13 residues in the CDR3. Trimming stripped 10 bases from V and 3 bases from J, with 16 bases between. DNA of the CDR3: TGTGCCACCTCGCACGTCAGCTTCTACGAGCAGTACTTC. The encoded protein is CATSHVSFYEQYF.

This chain links TRBV28 with TRBJ2-1, with 8 bases matching TRBD2. The germline CDR1 and CDR2 sequences are MDHEN and SYDVKM. The CDR3 is 13 amino acids. CDR3 sequence (DNA): TGTGCTTCAATAGCGGGATCCTACAATGAGCAGTTCTTC. Its protein is CASIAGSYNEQFF.

This clonotype was seen more than once but under ten times. This chain uses TRBV9 with TRBJ1-6; 7 positions agree with TRBD1. The length of the CDR3 is 15 residues. CDR1 and CDR2 (germline): SGDLS, YYNGEE. The V and J ends lost 4 bases and 4 bases, in that order; junction bases with no gene match: 5. The CDR3 region has the DNA TGTGCCAGCAGCCCAGGGACAGAGTATAATTCACCCCTCCACTTT. Its protein is CASSPGTEYNSPLHF.

This clonotype has more than one count but fewer than ten. The chain links TRBV6-1 to TRBJ1-4, with 7 bases aligning to TRBD1. V trimming: 6 bases; J trimming: 4 bases; junction bases outside the gene matches: 8. The CDR3 contains 15 residues. Germline V gives CDR1 MNHNS, CDR2 SASEGT. The CDR3: CASRKGGSRNEKLFF. The CDR3 DNA sequence: TGTGCCAGCAGAAAAGGGGGCTCTCGTAATGAAAAACTGTTTTTT.

This clonotype came up many times. V usage is TRBV3-1 and J usage is TRBJ2-5; D might be TRBD2 (6 bases). This CDR3 contains 15 residues. Trimming took 3 bases from V and 2 from J, leaving 13 bases between them. Germline CDR1 reads LGHDT; CDR2 reads YNNKEL (reference sequence). CDR3 region: CASSHPGTPQETQYF. In nucleotides, the CDR3 is TGTGCCAGCAGCCACCCCGGGACTCCTCAAGAGACCCAGTACTTC.

This clonotype has at least ten counts. The chain couples TRBV19 to TRBJ1-5, with 7 bases aligning to TRBD1. This CDR3 region has 14 residues. The V gene's germline CDR1 is LNHDA and CDR2 SQIVND (reference sequence). Trimming at V came to 6 bases and at J to 11 bases, leaving 13 bases not matched to a gene. The CDR3 DNA reads as TGTGCCAGTAGCCCACAACCAGGGGGAGGTACCCAGCATTTT. This translates into CASSPQPGGGTQHF.

The rearrangement joins TRBV5-1 to TRBJ2-5; 13 nucleotides agree with TRBD2. CDR3 length: 15 residues. The germline V gene has CDR1 SGHRS and CDR2 YFSETQ. The J segment lost 1 base and the V segment lost 5 bases, leaving 2 bases of the junction unmatched. This chain's CDR3 is CASRLAGGSQETQYF. The CDR3 DNA is TGCGCCAGCAGACTAGCGGGAGGGTCCCAAGAGACCCAGTACTTC.

In its sample, this clonotype was seen many times. The chain links TRBV2 to TRBJ2-4; 11 positions agree with TRBD2. J was trimmed by 3 bases and V by 6 bases; bases with no gene match: 7. Germline-derived CDR1 and CDR2 are SNHLY and FYNNEI. The CDR3 runs 16 residues. The CDR3 sequence is CASRGLAEGGKNIQYF. CDR3 in DNA: TGTGCCAGCAGGGGACTAGCGGAGGGCGGCAAAAACATTCAGTACTTC.

As to this clonotype: Compared with germline, one end of the junction differs, possibly owing to a read error. This chain uses TRBV7-2 with TRBJ1-4, with TRBD1 identical over 10 bases. The germline gives CDR1 SGHTA, CDR2 FQGNSA. This CDR3 contains 15 residues. CDR3 residues: CANSLAGTGDEKLFF. CDR3 DNA: TGTGCCAACAGCTTAGCCGGGACAGGGGATGAAAAACTGTTTTTT.

In its sample, this clonotype was seen many times. The chain joins TRBV7-8 to TRBJ1-2; D not certain. There are 16 residues in the CDR3. The germline V gene encodes CDR1 SGHVS and CDR2 FQNEAQ. V gave up 2 bases and J gave up 1 base, with 14 bases separating them. CDR3 sequence reads: CASSLNRAALNYGYTF. The CDR3 nucleotides read TGTGCCAGCAGCTTAAATCGGGCAGCGCTTAACTATGGCTACACCTTC.

V is TRBV3-1 and J is TRBJ2-4; D possibly uses TRBD1 or TRBD2 (5 bases each). V lost 4 bases, J lost 3 bases, and 13 bases lay in between. The CDR3 is 15 residues long. CDR1 and CDR2 from the germline V gene are LGHDT and YNNKEL (reference sequence). The CDR3 DNA follows: TGTGCCAGCAGCCCTTCGGGACCGATCAAAAACATTCAGTACTTC. Translated: CASSPSGPIKNIQYF.

The chain is built from TRBV20-1 and TRBJ2-5; D might be TRBD1 (6 bases). CDR3 length equals 13 residues. Germline V lookup: CDR1 DFQATT, CDR2 SNEGSKA (reference sequence). V lost 4 bases and J lost 4, with 13 bases in between. The DNA of the CDR3 is TGCAGTGCTAACGAAGGGGGACGAGAGACCCAGTACTTC. Translating it yields CSANEGGRETQYF.

This clonotype was recorded a few times. Here the CDR3 DNA reads TGCAGTGCTAGTCATTGGGGGAAGGGCACCGGGGAGCTGTTTTTT. Its translation is CSASHWGKGTGELFF. The chain is built from TRBV20-1 and TRBJ2-2; D is perhaps TRBD1 or TRBD2 (5 bases each). Trimming took off 3 bases at V and 4 bases at J, with 15 bases between the two ends. The CDR3 totals 15 residues. CDR1 is DFQATT, CDR2 SNEGSKA, per germline (reference sequence).

This chain uses TRBV24-1 with TRBJ2-5, with 9 nucleotides matching TRBD1. The CDR3 length is 15 residues. V was pared by 4 bases and J by 4 bases, with 6 bases of the junction left unmatched. Germline V gene lookup returns CDR1 KGHDR and CDR2 SFDVKD. The CDR3 DNA is TGTGCCACCAGTGAGTACAGGGGGCAGGCAGAGACCCAGTACTTC. Translation: CATSEYRGQAETQYF.